The T cell receptor beta chain under discussion was sequenced for a study of regulatory T cells in long-lasting Graves disease. Indicated time point: newly diagnosed GD, antithyroid drugs for less than 3 months. The TCR library used RNA extracted from PBMCs. Building of the TCR beta libraries involved iRepertoire HTBI primers and Arm-PCR of CDR3 regions. TCRdb re-called the multiplex PCR reads with MiXCR, one entry per CDR3 protein. This table holds approximately 350,000 distinct CDR3 sequences, 16% found once. In germline, CDR1 is MDHEN, CDR2 SYDVKM. This CDR3 has 12 residues. V dropped 7 bases and J dropped 5 bases, with 9 bases sitting between them. Notes on the study in general: Favored usage of TRBV28, TRBJ1-2 and TRBJ2-5 was recorded in persistent disease.

Points on this clonotype: The antigen remains undetermined.

These data were also filed under a second study, of T cells in Graves' hyperthyroidism and ophthalmopathy. As that study records: The HTBI primer set drove a first-round RT-PCR of the TCR CDR3.

The TCR was taken from a man aged 40-55 years with Graves disease. The chain uses TRBV28 and TRBJ1-5, with D perhaps TRBD1 (5 bases). The sequenced sample was peripheral blood mononuclear cells (PBMCs), obtained at new diagnosis, from a patient treated with antithyroid drugs. The CDR3 coding sequence is TGTGCCAGCACTCAGGGCGATCAGCCCCAGCATTTT. It encodes CASTQGDQPQHF. Filled out from reference TRBV28 and TRBJ1-5, the complete variable domain reads DVKVTQSSRYLVKRTGEKVFLECVQDMDHENMFWYRQDPGLGLRLIYFSYDVKMKEKGDIPEGYSVSREKKERFSLILESASTNQTSMYLCASTQGDQPQHFGDGTRLSIL.